Shown below are 2 T cell receptor beta chains from a single sample sequenced in a study of T cells in localized non-small cell lung cancer. Sequencing used immunoSEQ multiplex PCR; TCRdb keeps in-frame clones, though not all of them. The table lists roughly 3,200 clones, about 30% of them singletons, with 9.6% in the top ten. The source material was lung tumor tissue, sampled before any cancer treatment. Source of these receptors: a man between 35 and 75 years old with stage I lung adenocarcinoma.

This clone was seen a handful of times. This chain uses TRBV15 with TRBJ2-3; 13 bases match TRBD2. The CDR3 contains 20 residues. With V trimmed by 1 base and J by 1 base, 11 bases remained unmatched. CDR1 is LNHNV and CDR2 is YYDKDF in the germline V gene (reference sequence). The CDR3 DNA reads as TGTGCCACCAGCAGAGCCATCCGGACTAGCGGGGGTAGGGGCACAGATACGCAGTATTTT. Translation gives CATSRAIRTSGGRGTDTQYF. The complete variable domain, with remaining parts taken from reference TRBV15 and TRBJ2-3, reads DAMVIQNPRYQVTQFGKPVTLSCSQTLNHNVMYWYQQKSSQAPKLLFHYYDKDFNNEADTPDNFQSRRPNTSFCFLDIRSPGLGDTAMYLCATSRAIRTSGGRGTDTQYFGPGTRLTVL.

The chain uses TRBV11-3 and TRBJ2-7; D ambiguous. The CDR3 runs 15 residues. Deletions cut 5 bases from V and 4 bases from J, with 18 bases between. Germline CDR1 SGHNT, CDR2 YENEEA. Here the CDR3 reads CASSRVMDGSYEQYF. The DNA of the CDR3 is TGTGCCAGCAGCCGGGTTATGGACGGATCTTACGAGCAGTACTTC.